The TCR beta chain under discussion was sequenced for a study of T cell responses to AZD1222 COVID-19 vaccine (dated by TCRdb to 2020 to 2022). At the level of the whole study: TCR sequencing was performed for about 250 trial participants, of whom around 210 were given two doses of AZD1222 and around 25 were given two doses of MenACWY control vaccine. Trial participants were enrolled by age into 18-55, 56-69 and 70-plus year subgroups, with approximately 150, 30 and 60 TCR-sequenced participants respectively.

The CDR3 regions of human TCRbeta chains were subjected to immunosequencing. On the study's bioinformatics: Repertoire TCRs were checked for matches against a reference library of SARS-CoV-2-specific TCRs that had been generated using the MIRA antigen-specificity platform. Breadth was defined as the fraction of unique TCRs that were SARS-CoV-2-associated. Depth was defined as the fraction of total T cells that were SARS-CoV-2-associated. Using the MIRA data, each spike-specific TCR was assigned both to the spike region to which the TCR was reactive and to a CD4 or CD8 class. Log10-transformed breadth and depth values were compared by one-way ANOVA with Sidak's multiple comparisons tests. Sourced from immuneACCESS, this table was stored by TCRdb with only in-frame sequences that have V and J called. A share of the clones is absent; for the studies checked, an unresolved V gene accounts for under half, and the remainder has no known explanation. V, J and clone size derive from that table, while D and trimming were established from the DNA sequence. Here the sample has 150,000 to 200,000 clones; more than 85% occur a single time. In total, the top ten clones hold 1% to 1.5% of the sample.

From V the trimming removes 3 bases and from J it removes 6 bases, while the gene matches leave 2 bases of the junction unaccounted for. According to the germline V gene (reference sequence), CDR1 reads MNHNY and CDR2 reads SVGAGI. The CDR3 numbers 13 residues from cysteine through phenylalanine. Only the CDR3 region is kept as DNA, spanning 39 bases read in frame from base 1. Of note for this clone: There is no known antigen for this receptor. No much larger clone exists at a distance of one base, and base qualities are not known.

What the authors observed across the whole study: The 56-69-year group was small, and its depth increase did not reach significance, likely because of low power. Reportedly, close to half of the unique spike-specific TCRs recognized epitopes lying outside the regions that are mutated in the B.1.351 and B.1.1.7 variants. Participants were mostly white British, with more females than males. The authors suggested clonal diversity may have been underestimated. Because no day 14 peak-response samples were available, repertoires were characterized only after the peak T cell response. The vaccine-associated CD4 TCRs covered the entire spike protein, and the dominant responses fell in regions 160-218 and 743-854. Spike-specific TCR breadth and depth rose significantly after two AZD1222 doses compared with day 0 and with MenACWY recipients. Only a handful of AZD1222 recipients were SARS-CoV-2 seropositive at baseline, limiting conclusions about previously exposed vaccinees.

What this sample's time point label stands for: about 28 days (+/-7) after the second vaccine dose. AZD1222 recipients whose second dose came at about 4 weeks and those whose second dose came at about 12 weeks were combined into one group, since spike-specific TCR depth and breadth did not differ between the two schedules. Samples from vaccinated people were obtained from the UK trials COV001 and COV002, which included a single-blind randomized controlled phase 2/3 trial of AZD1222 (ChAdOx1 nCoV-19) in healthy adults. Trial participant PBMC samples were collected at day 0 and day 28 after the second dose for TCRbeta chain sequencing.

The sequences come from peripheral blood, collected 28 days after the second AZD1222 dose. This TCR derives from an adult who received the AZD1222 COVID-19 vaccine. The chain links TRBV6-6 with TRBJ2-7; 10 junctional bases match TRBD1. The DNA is TGTGCCAGCAGTTATGGGACAGGGGTCGAGCAGTACTTC. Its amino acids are CASSYGTGVEQYF.